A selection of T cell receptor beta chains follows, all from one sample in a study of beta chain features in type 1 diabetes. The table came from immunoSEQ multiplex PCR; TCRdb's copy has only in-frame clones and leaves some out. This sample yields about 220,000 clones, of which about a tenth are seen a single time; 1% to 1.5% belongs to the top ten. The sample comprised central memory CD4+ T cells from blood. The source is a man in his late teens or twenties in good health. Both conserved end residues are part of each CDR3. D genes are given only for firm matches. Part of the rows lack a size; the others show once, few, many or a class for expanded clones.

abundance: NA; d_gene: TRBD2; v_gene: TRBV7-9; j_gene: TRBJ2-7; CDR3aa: CASSFGGSSYEQYF; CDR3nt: TGTGCCAGCAGCTTCGGGGGGAGCTCCTACGAGCAGTACTTC
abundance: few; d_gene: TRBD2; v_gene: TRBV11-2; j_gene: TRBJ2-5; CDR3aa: CASSDGASGNQETQYF; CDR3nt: TGTGCCAGCAGCGACGGGGCTAGCGGGAACCAAGAGACCCAGTACTTC
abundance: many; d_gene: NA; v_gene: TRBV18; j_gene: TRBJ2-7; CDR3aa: CASSEAYEQYF; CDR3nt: TGTGCCAGCTCCGAAGCCTACGAGCAGTACTTC
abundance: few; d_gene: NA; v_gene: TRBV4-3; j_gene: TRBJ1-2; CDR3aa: CASSQVRFSYGYTF; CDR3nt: TGCGCCAGCAGCCAAGTCAGATTCTCCTATGGCTACACCTTC
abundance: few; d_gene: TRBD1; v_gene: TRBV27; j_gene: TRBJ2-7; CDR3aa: CASSAQTGIPYEQYF; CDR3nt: TGTGCCAGCAGTGCGCAGACAGGGATCCCCTACGAGCAGTACTTC
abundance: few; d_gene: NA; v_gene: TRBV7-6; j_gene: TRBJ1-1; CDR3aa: CASSFRQNTEAFF; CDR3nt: TGTGCCAGCAGCTTTAGGCAGAACACTGAAGCTTTCTTT
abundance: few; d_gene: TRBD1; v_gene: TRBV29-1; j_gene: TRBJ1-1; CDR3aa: CSGGQGMNTEAFF; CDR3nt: TGCAGCGGAGGACAGGGGATGAACACTGAAGCTTTCTTT
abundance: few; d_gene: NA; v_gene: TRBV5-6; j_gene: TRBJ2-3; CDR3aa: CASSLGIFSTDTQYF; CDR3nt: TGTGCCAGCAGCTTGGGAATTTTTAGCACAGATACGCAGTATTTT
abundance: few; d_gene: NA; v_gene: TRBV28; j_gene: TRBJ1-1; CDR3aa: CASSSDQDTEAFF; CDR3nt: TGTGCCAGCAGTTCCGATCAGGACACTGAAGCTTTCTTT
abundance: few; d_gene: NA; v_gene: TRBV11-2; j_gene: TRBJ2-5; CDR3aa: CASTSRGTRETQYF; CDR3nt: TGTGCCAGCACTTCGCGGGGAACGAGGGAGACCCAGTACTTC